This section outlines one T cell receptor beta chain sequence together with its context. The antigen is not known. The sample originates from a study of TIL therapy for anti-PD-1-resistant metastatic lung cancer. Study details: Half of patients were current or former smokers. Findings of the study overall: Infused TIL clonotypes partially replaced the baseline blood repertoire, then decayed over months. The cohort had more treatment-naive, never-smoker and oncogene-addicted patients than typical.

Sequencing used immunoSEQ v3. The protocol was immunoSEQ multiplex PCR, while the TCRdb copy is restricted to in-frame clones and leaves out a portion. The sample includes 50,000 to 65,000 clones, roughly 77% seen only once; the top ten take about 2.8%. The time point was: pre-treatment sample, taken before nivolumab and TIL therapy. The germline V gene encodes CDR1 MGHDK and CDR2 SYGVNS. This CDR3 contains 14 residues. Trimming stripped 1 base from V and 3 bases from J, with 9 bases between. V is TRBV25-1 and J is TRBJ1-1, with D hard to call. The sequence derives from a person aged 25 to 85 with non-small cell lung cancer. The sequencing used blood, collected at baseline. The CDR3 bases are TGTGCCAGCAGTGAATCTGGAAGGCACACTGAAGCTTTCTTT. Translating gives CASSESGRHTEAFF.